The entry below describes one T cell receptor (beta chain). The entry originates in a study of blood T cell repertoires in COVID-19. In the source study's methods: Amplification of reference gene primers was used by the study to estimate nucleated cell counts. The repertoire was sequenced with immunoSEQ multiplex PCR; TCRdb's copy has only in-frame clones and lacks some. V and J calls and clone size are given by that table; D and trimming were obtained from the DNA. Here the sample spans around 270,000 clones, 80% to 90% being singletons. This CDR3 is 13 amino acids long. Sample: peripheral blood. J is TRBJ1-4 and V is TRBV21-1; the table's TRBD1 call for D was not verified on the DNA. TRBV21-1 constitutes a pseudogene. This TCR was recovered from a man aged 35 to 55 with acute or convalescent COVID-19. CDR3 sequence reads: CASSGRTNEKLFF. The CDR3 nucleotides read TGTGCCAGCAGCGGCAGAACGAATGAAAAACTGTTTTTT.